The next 7 T cell receptor beta chains were all read from a single sample in a study of blood T cell repertoires in COVID-19. Method: immunoSEQ multiplex PCR; TCRdb's copy keeps in-frame clones and lacks some. The sample holds about 200,000 clones; roughly 80% are singletons and the top ten take under 8.5%. Material for sequencing was peripheral blood. The receptors shown here come from an elderly woman with COVID-19, enrolled during active disease.

This sequence joins TRBV2 and TRBJ2-3, with no clear D. Trimming left V 5 bases short and J 4 bases short, with 7 bases between. From germline, CDR1 is SNHLY and CDR2 FYNNEI. The CDR3 has 12 residues. CDR3 sequence (DNA): TGTGCCAGCAGTCCCTTTGCAGATACGCAGTATTTT. This sequence encodes CASSPFADTQYF.

This clone was seen just once. This rearrangement joins TRBV3-1 (or the pseudogene TRBV3-2) to TRBJ2-1; 9 nucleotides align to TRBD2. CDR1 LGHDT and CDR2 YNNKEL come from the germline V gene (reference sequence). The CDR3 is made up of 16 amino acids. The trim removed 4 bases at V and 3 bases at J, leaving 7 bases unmatched. CDR3 nucleotide sequence: TGTGCCAGCAGCCTTCTTTTAGCGGGGGTCTACAATGAGCAGTTCTTC. Translated: CASSLLLAGVYNEQFF.

CDR3 amino acids: CSVAGLNNEKLFF. In DNA, the CDR3 is TGCAGCGTCGCGGGTCTCAATAATGAAAAACTGTTTTTT. The chain is built from TRBV29-1 and TRBJ1-4; the D is unclear. Germline-derived CDR1 and CDR2 are SQVTM and ANQGSEA. The CDR3 runs 13 residues. V was shortened by 6 bases and J by 4 bases, with 12 bases between the two germline ends.

The CDR3 DNA reads TGCGCCAGCAGCCAAGAATGGGGAGGCCACGAGCAGTACTTC. Translated, it gives CASSQEWGGHEQYF. V gene TRBV4-3 combines with J gene TRBJ2-7; possibly TRBD2 for D (6 bases). The CDR3 length is 14 residues. The germline V gene has CDR1 LGHNA and CDR2 YSLEER. The ends were cut back, 0 bases at V and 5 bases at J, with 11 bases in the middle.

The genes are TRBV5-1 and TRBJ2-2, with 12 bases lining up with TRBD2. Germline V gives CDR1 SGHRS, CDR2 YFSETQ. The CDR3 contains 15 residues. Trimming removed 5 bases from V and 4 bases from J; junction bases left unmatched: 3. CDR3 residues: CASRRTSGITGELFF. CDR3 sequence (DNA): TGCGCCAGCAGAAGGACTAGCGGGATCACCGGGGAGCTGTTTTTT.

This clone has more than one count but fewer than ten. The chain uses TRBV4-1 and TRBJ1-1; possible D gene TRBD1, 6 bases. Trimming stripped 2 bases from V and 1 base from J, with 11 bases between. This CDR3 region has 15 residues. Per germline, CDR1 MGHRA and CDR2 YSYEKL. The DNA for the CDR3 is TGCGCCAGCAGCCAATCCGGGACACAGAACACTGAAGCTTTCTTT. It specifies CASSQSGTQNTEAFF.

The rearrangement uses TRBV4-2 and TRBJ2-4; D may be TRBD2 (5 bases). The CDR3 length is 15 residues. V lost 4 bases to trimming and J lost 6 bases, with 16 bases between them. Per the germline V gene, CDR1 is LGHNA and CDR2 is YNFKEQ. CDR3 nucleotides: TGTGCCAGCAGCCTTACTAGACAAGCACTAAACATTCAGTACTTC. Translation: CASSLTRQALNIQYF.